This T cell receptor (beta chain) was recovered during a study of tumor-infiltrating lymphocytes in primary liver carcinoma. For this clonotype: Its antigen is unknown. A much larger clone differs from this one at a single base, so this may be a read error.

The CDR3 has 18 amino acids. The trim removed 0 bases at V and 4 bases at J, leaving 12 bases unmatched. CDR1 is SGHRS and CDR2 is YFSETQ in the germline V gene. Scientists recovered RNA and DNA together from around 20-30 mg of unsorted bulk tissue. Subjects presented with primary liver carcinoma managed by surgical resection. With a constant-region primer, TCR beta cDNA was made from approximately 500 ng of total RNA. It was through three nested multiplex PCR rounds of slightly modified ARM-PCR that TCR beta libraries arose. TRBV1-TRBV30 forward primers paired with a C-beta reverse primer were used in the first two PCR rounds, which ran roughly 10 cycles each. Using its own MiXCR run on the multiplex PCR reads, TCRdb lists one record per CDR3 protein. The repertoire includes approximately 190,000 distinct CDR3 sequences, 85% of them detected once, and roughly 20% sits in the top ten. The study's findings and limits: Representation across all five tumor regions was limited to only about 8-25% of top clones. Tumor-adjacent and tumor-blood pairs showed less overlap than tumor region pairs. Tumor top-250-clone fractions significantly exceeded those of blood (p = 0.039).

This chain joins TRBV5-1 and TRBJ2-1, with 8 bases fitting TRBD2. The sequenced material came from tumor tissue from primary liver carcinoma. This receptor was obtained from a man in his forties with primary liver carcinoma and hepatitis B virus infection. CDR3 residues: CASSLEQGLVGNYNEQFF. For the CDR3, the DNA is TGCGCCAGCAGCTTGGAGCAGGGACTAGTGGGAAATTACAATGAGCAGTTCTTC.